This TCR beta chain was obtained from a study of T cell clonotyping in hematopoietic cell transplantation. Background on the study: Recipients' pretransplant samples followed cytoreduction.

Documented time point: recipient sample about 28 days before transplant, after cytoreduction. The CDR3 length is 16 residues. V lost 6 bases and J 0 bases, leaving 18 bases between the germline ends. Germline V gene data show CDR1 as MDHEN and CDR2 as SYDVKM. Assay: immunoSEQ multiplex PCR; the TCRdb copy retains only in-frame clones and omits some. The sample includes 65,000 to 80,000 clones, about 96% of them seen just once. Worth noting for this clone: What it recognizes is unknown.

Study conclusions and caveats: Without cell sorting, CD4 versus CD8 contributions remain unresolved. Higher Inverse Simpson Index values in graft donor and pretransplant recipient predicted broader posttransplant TCR diversity.

Sequencing used peripheral blood mononuclear cells, obtained before stem cell transplant. This clonotype was sampled from a woman in her 50s with acute myeloid leukemia. Some clones in this sample may be carry-over from other donors' samples. This chain links TRBV28 with TRBJ2-7; possibly TRBD1 for D (7 bases). CDR3 bases: TGTGCCAGCAGCCACGGAGGGACAGCGTTCTCCTACGAGCAGTACTTC. It codes for CASSHGGTAFSYEQYF.